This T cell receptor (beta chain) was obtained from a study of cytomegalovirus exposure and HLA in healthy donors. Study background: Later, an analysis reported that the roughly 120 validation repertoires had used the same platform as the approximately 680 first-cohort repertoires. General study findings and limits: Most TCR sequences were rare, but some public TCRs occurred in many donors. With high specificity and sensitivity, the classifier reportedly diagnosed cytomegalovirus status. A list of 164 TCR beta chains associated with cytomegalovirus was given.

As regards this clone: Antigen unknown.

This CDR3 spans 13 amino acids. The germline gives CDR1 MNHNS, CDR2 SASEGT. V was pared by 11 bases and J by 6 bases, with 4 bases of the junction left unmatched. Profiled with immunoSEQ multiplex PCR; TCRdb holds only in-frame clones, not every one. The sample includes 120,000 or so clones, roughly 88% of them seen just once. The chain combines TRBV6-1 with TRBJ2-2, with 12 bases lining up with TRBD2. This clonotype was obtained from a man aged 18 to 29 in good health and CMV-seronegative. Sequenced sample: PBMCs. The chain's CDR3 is CAARTSGAGELFF. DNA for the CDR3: TGTGCCGCCAGGACTAGCGGGGCCGGGGAGCTGTTTTTT.